A selection of T cell receptor beta chains follows, all from one sample in a study of T cell changes during pregnancy in multiple sclerosis. Clones were read by immunoSEQ multiplex PCR, and TCRdb kept only the in-frame ones, dropping some. The repertoire consists of about 89,000 clones, with about 93% occurring once and the leading ten covering around 1.8%. The material sequenced was peripheral blood, taken after pregnancy. These receptors were collected from a female donor in good health, enrolled as a control in a pregnancy study. CDR3s include the opening cysteine and the closing phenylalanine or tryptophan. D genes are given only for firm matches. Not every row has a clone size; where given, it reads once, few, many or a size class.

.	few	TRBV6-1	TRBJ1-1	TGTGCCAGCAGACTCCAGGGAAACACTGAAGCTTTCTTT	CASRLQGNTEAFF
TRBD1	.	TRBV27	TRBJ2-5	TGTGCCAGCAGATGGACAGGGTCAGAGACCCAGTACTTC	CASRWTGSETQYF
.	.	TRBV6-1	TRBJ1-1	TGTGCCAGCAGTTACGGGGCTGAAGCTTTCTTT	CASSYGAEAFF
.	.	TRBV10-3	TRBJ1-1	TGTGCCATCAGTCTACAGGAGAACACTGAAGCTTTCTTT	CAISLQENTEAFF
.	.	TRBV25-1	TRBJ2-3	TGTGCCAGCAGTGCCGGGTCGGCAGATACGCAGTATTTT	CASSAGSADTQYF
TRBD1	.	TRBV5-7	TRBJ1-1	TGTGCCAGCAGCTCGATAGACAGGGGAGCTGAAGCTTTCTTT	CASSSIDRGAEAFF
TRBD2	.	TRBV11-2	TRBJ2-1	TGTGCCAGCAGCCTTAGACTAGCGGGAAGGGAAAATGAGCAGTTCTTC	CASSLRLAGRENEQFF
.	.	TRBV18	TRBJ2-4	TGTGCCAGCTCACCCCCGGACAGCCTGATACTAGCCAAAAACATTCAGTACTTC	CASSPPDSLILAKNIQYF
.	.	TRBV28	TRBJ1-2	TGTGCCAGCAGTTTACTGGTGGGCGATGGCTACACCTTC	CASSLLVGDGYTF
TRBD1	.	TRBV9	TRBJ1-2	TGTGCCAGCAGCCCCTCCGGGACAGGGCCCTCCTATATCACCTTC	CASSPSGTGPSYITF
TRBD2	.	TRBV28	TRBJ2-7	TGTGCCAGCAGTTCGATAAGGACTAGCGTGAGTGCGGGGGTGCTCTACGAGCAGTACTTC	CASSSIRTSVSAGVLYEQYF
TRBD1	.	TRBV5-4	TRBJ2-7	TGTGCCAGCAGACCGGACAGGGGTTTATTCGAGCAGTACTTC	CASRPDRGLFEQYF
.	.	TRBV7-9	TRBJ2-3	TGTGCCAGCAGCACTATGTCTCGGAGTGATACAGATACGCAGTATTTT	CASSTMSRSDTDTQYF
.	.	TRBV4-1	TRBJ2-1	TGCGCCAGCAGCCAAGAAGCCAGGGGGGCAAATGAGCAGTTCTTC	CASSQEARGANEQFF
TRBD1	many	TRBV4-1	TRBJ2-1	TGCGCCAGCAGCCAAGTCGTAGCTTCTGGGACAGGGGCCTACAATGAGCAGTTCTTC	CASSQVVASGTGAYNEQFF
TRBD2	.	TRBV28	TRBJ2-7	TGTGCCAGCAGTCCCACCGGGGGGGGCTACGAGCAGTACTTC	CASSPTGGGYEQYF
.	.	TRBV7-2	TRBJ2-7	TGTGCCAGCAGCTTCATGGGGAGCTACGAGCAGTACTTC	CASSFMGSYEQYF